Following are 8 T cell receptor beta chains from one sample sequenced in a study of T-cell reconstitution after alpha-beta-depleted transplantation in children. Using unique molecular identifiers, the investigators prepared the TCRbeta library. MiXCR, run by TCRdb on the PCR reads, gives a single entry per CDR3 protein. The data show hundreds of thousands of distinct CDR3 sequences, 9.5% to 13% seen once. The material sequenced was PBMCs, taken before TCRalphabeta/CD19-depleted stem cell transplant. The receptors stem from a boy less than two years old with acute myeloid leukemia, due to receive a stem cell transplant.

This clonotype was counted ten times or more. The V and J genes are TRBV20-1 and TRBJ1-5, with 8 positions matching TRBD1. The CDR3 has 15 amino acids. Germline-derived CDR1 and CDR2 are DFQATT and SNEGSKA (reference sequence). V was pared by 2 bases and J by 2 bases, with 5 bases of the junction left unmatched. The CDR3 spells CSARKNRGGNQPQHF. As DNA, the CDR3 is TGCAGTGCTAGAAAAAACAGGGGGGGCAATCAGCCCCAGCATTTT.

In its sample, this clonotype was seen a few times. The chain joins TRBV29-1 to TRBJ1-4; 7 bases align to TRBD1. This CDR3 is 13 amino acids long. CDR1 and CDR2 (germline): SQVTM, ANQGSEA. Trimming removed 5 bases from V and 11 bases from J; junction bases left unmatched: 11. The CDR3 loop reads CSVTGQGVDKLFF. The CDR3 nucleotides read TGCAGCGTTACCGGCCAGGGGGTAGACAAACTGTTTTTT.

This sequence joins TRBV9 and TRBJ2-3; a possible D gene is TRBD2 (6 bases). The germline V gene encodes CDR1 SGDLS and CDR2 YYNGEE. V lost 0 bases and J lost 4, with 21 bases in between. The CDR3 sequence is 18 residues long. The CDR3 region is CASSVGLGGSPVSDTQYF. DNA for the CDR3: TGTGCCAGCAGCGTAGGACTTGGGGGGTCCCCGGTCTCAGATACGCAGTATTTT.

Concerning this clonotype itself: A much bigger clone sits one base away, suggesting this may be a read error. The chain recombines TRBV5-1 with TRBJ2-4, with D possibly being TRBD2 (5 bases). Trimming took 1 base from V and 2 from J, leaving 10 bases between them. This CDR3 contains 15 residues. Per the germline V gene, CDR1 is SGHRS and CDR2 is YFSETQ. CDR3 protein: CASSLCGRSKNIQYF. As DNA, the CDR3 is TGCGCCAGCAGCTTGTGTGGGAGATCCAAAAACATTCAGTACTTC.

This clonotype came up many times. V is TRBV4-3 and J is TRBJ2-4, with unresolved D. Germline CDR1 LGHNA, CDR2 YSLEER. Deletions cut 0 bases from V and 6 bases from J, with 9 bases between. The CDR3 runs 14 residues. DNA of the CDR3: TGCGCCAGCAGCCAAGATAGAGAAAGAAACATTCAGTACTTC. It is translated as CASSQDRERNIQYF.

J is TRBJ1-2 and V is TRBV6-5, with 11 bases identical to TRBD1. The CDR3 spans 17 residues. In germline, CDR1 is MNHEY, CDR2 SVGAGI. V trimming: 7 bases; J trimming: 8 bases; junction bases outside the gene matches: 18. The CDR3 reads CASNLLGTGGSLAGYTF. The DNA for the CDR3 is TGTGCCAGCAACCTACTCGGGACAGGGGGATCCTTGGCCGGCTACACCTTC.

The sample holds a few counts of this clonotype. This rearrangement joins TRBV28 to TRBJ1-5; no definite D call. In germline, CDR1 is MDHEN, CDR2 SYDVKM. Trimming removed 2 bases at V and 9 bases at J, with 11 bases between. The CDR3 is 13 residues long. CDR3 DNA: TGTGCCAGCAGTTTAAGGTTGCCGGGGCCCCAGCATTTT. Residues: CASSLRLPGPQHF. Based on the CDR3 plus reference TRBV28 and TRBJ1-5, the full variable domain is DVKVTQSSRYLVKRTGEKVFLECVQDMDHENMFWYRQDPGLGLRLIYFSYDVKMKEKGDIPEGYSVSREKKERFSLILESASTNQTSMYLCASSLRLPGPQHFGDGTRLSIL.

The chain carries TRBV12-3 or TRBV12-4 and TRBJ2-7; 9 bases map to TRBD1. V lost 6 bases to trimming and J lost 4 bases; unmatched junction nucleotides: 13. This CDR3 is built from 16 residues. CDR3 in amino acids: CASSPGQGFRMYEQYF. Written as DNA, the CDR3 is TGTGCCAGCAGCCCGGGACAGGGCTTTAGGATGTACGAGCAGTACTTC.